This T cell receptor (beta chain) emerged from a study of cytomegalovirus exposure and HLA in healthy donors. Broader study findings: Researchers reported that a few CMV-associated chains were confirmed in vitro as CMV antigen-specific. Published work reported that the classifier diagnosed cytomegalovirus status with high specificity and sensitivity. According to the study, 150 to 200 TCR beta chains were cytomegalovirus-associated.

About this clone itself: Its antigen is still unknown.

The protocol was immunoSEQ multiplex PCR, while the TCRdb copy is restricted to in-frame clones and leaves out a portion. Of under 200,000 clones detected, 86% appear once; the ten largest clones hold about 5.8%. This CDR3 spans 12 amino acids. Per the germline V gene, CDR1 is MNHEY and CDR2 is SMNVEV (reference sequence). V was pared by 6 bases and J by 7 bases, with 11 bases between. The sequence came from a woman aged 25 to 39 in good health and CMV-seronegative. V usage is TRBV27 and J usage is TRBJ2-3; D is ambiguous. Sequences were obtained from PBMCs. CDR3 bases: TGTGCCAGCAGCTATCCCCCTAATACGCAGTATTTT. Its protein is CASSYPPNTQYF.